This T cell receptor (beta chain) was retrieved from a study of T-cell reconstitution after alpha-beta-depleted transplantation in children. Preparation of the TCRbeta library involved a method that used unique molecular identifiers. TCRdb reprocessed the PCR reads with MiXCR, giving one entry per CDR3 protein. This table has approximately 200,000 distinct CDR3 sequences, about 14% appearing once. CDR3 length: 14 residues. V was cut by 0 bases and J by 3 bases, with 9 bases left in between. From germline, CDR1 is MNHEY and CDR2 SVGAGI. This clonotype showed up many times. The chain recombines TRBV6-5 with TRBJ2-7; D perhaps matches TRBD1 (5 bases). The specimen comprised PBMCs from the stem cell graft donor, sampled from the stem cell graft. This TCR derives from a human donor who donated a stem cell graft to a child with acute lymphoblastic leukemia. The chain's CDR3 is CASSYSARVYEQYF. The DNA for the CDR3 is TGTGCCAGCAGTTACTCTGCCAGGGTCTACGAGCAGTACTTC.